Below, one T cell receptor beta chain is given with its context. The data originate from a study of control samples from healthy donors and cancer patients. The junction had 2 bases not matched to a gene; V was cut back by 2 bases and J by 2 bases. CDR1 MNHEY and CDR2 SVGAGI come from the germline V gene. The CDR3 has 15 residues. Profiled with immunoSEQ multiplex PCR; TCRdb holds only in-frame clones, not every one. The sample contains roughly 70,000 clones, about 94% of which appear only once. Sequenced sample: blood. The chain joins TRBV6-5 to TRBJ1-4; 7 nucleotides match TRBD1. This TCR derives from a woman in her 30s in good health. Here the CDR3 reads CASSYRRGTNEKLFF. The CDR3 DNA is TGTGCCAGCAGTTACCGCAGGGGGACTAATGAAAAACTGTTTTTT.